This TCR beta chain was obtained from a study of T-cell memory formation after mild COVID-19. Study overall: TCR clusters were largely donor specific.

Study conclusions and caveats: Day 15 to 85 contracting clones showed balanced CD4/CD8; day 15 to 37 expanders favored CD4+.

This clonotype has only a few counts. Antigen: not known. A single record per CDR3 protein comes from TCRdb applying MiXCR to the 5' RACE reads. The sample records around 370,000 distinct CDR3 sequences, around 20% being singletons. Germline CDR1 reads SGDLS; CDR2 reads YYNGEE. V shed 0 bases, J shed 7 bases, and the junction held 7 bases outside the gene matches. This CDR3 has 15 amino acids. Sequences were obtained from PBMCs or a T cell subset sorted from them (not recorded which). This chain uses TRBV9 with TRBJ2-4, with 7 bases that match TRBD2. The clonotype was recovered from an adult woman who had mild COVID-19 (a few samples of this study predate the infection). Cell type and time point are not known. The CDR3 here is CASSVEASGGNIQYF. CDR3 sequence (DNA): TGTGCCAGCAGCGTAGAGGCCTCGGGGGGTAACATTCAGTACTTC. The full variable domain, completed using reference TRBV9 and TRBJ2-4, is DSGVTQTPKHLITATGQRVTLRCSPRSGDLSVYWYQQSLDQGLQFLIQYYNGEERAKGNILERFSAQQFPDLHSELNLSSLELGDSALYFCASSVEASGGNIQYFGAGTRLSVL.